Listed below are T cell receptor beta chains from one sample, sequenced in a study of shared clonotypes between healthy human individuals. Profiling relied on immunoSEQ multiplex PCR, and the TCRdb table lists in-frame clones only, not all of them. In the table there are approximately 740,000 clones, about 74% of which are singletons. Input material: memory CD4+ T cells sorted from blood. Source of these receptors: a woman between 25 and 40 years old in good health. Each CDR3 is given with its conserved first and last residue. The order of the fields is V gene, clone size, J gene, D gene, CDR3 DNA, CDR3 protein. D genes are given only for firm matches. The size entry is marked missing in some rows and otherwise reads once, few, many or a size class.

V gene: TRBV5-8
clone size: -
J gene: TRBJ1-5
D gene: -
CDR3 DNA: TGTGCCAGCAGCTTGGTTCTCCATGTCCGGCTTCAGCCCCAGCATTTT
CDR3 protein: CASSLVLHVRLQPQHF

V gene: TRBV2
clone size: few
J gene: TRBJ2-2
D gene: -
CDR3 DNA: TGTGCCAGCCAGCCGAATACGAACACCGGGGAGCTGTTTTTT
CDR3 protein: CASQPNTNTGELFF

V gene: TRBV6-1
clone size: -
J gene: TRBJ2-7
D gene: TRBD1
CDR3 DNA: TGTGCCAGCAGTGAGACAGGGGGGTTTGGTTTTTCCTACGAGCAGTACTTC
CDR3 protein: CASSETGGFGFSYEQYF

V gene: TRBV6-4
clone size: -
J gene: TRBJ1-2
D gene: -
CDR3 DNA: TGTGCCAGCAGTGACTCGAATGGGGTGGATGGCTACACCTTC
CDR3 protein: CASSDSNGVDGYTF

V gene: TRBV25-1
clone size: -
J gene: TRBJ2-7
D gene: TRBD2
CDR3 DNA: TGTGCCAGCAGTGATCCGGGAGGGTACTACGAGCAGTACTTC
CDR3 protein: CASSDPGGYYEQYF

V gene: TRBV25-1
clone size: -
J gene: TRBJ2-1
D gene: TRBD1
CDR3 DNA: TGTGCCAGCAGTGAAGACAGGGAGCCCGCCTCTTACAATGAGCAGTTCTTC
CDR3 protein: CASSEDREPASYNEQFF

V gene: TRBV28
clone size: few
J gene: TRBJ1-5
D gene: TRBD1
CDR3 DNA: TGTGCCAGCTCCGGACAGGAGGAGTCGTGGCAGCCCCAGCATTTT
CDR3 protein: CASSGQEESWQPQHF

V gene: TRBV5-6
clone size: -
J gene: TRBJ2-1
D gene: TRBD2
CDR3 DNA: TGTGCCAGCAGCTTGTTGGAACTAGCGGGTGAGCAGTTCTTC
CDR3 protein: CASSLLELAGEQFF

V gene: TRBV28
clone size: -
J gene: TRBJ1-2
D gene: TRBD1
CDR3 DNA: TGTGCCAGCAGTCGATGGACAGGGGACAATGGCTACACCTTC
CDR3 protein: CASSRWTGDNGYTF

V gene: TRBV15
clone size: -
J gene: TRBJ1-5
D gene: -
CDR3 DNA: TGTGCCACCAGCAGAGAACGGAGGTCTCAGCCCCAGCATTTT
CDR3 protein: CATSRERRSQPQHF

V gene: TRBV28
clone size: -
J gene: TRBJ1-1
D gene: -
CDR3 DNA: TGTGCCAGCAGACAGGGTGCCACTGAAGCTTTCTTT
CDR3 protein: CASRQGATEAFF

V gene: TRBV5-1
clone size: -
J gene: TRBJ1-1
D gene: -
CDR3 DNA: TGCGCCAGCAGCTTTCAGGGAGGCACTGAAGCTTTCTTT
CDR3 protein: CASSFQGGTEAFF

V gene: TRBV27
clone size: -
J gene: TRBJ2-5
D gene: TRBD2
CDR3 DNA: TGTGCCAGCAGTTTAAAGGGACTAGCCTTGCAGACCCAGTACTTC
CDR3 protein: CASSLKGLALQTQYF

V gene: TRBV28
clone size: -
J gene: TRBJ1-3
D gene: -
CDR3 DNA: TGTGCCAGCTGGGACAAGCTGAGCTCTGGAAACACCATATATTTT
CDR3 protein: CASWDKLSSGNTIYF

V gene: TRBV14
clone size: -
J gene: TRBJ2-1
D gene: TRBD1
CDR3 DNA: TGTGCCAGCAGCCAAGTGGACAGGGTGTACAATGAGCAGTTCTTC
CDR3 protein: CASSQVDRVYNEQFF

V gene: TRBV25-1
clone size: -
J gene: TRBJ2-7
D gene: TRBD2
CDR3 DNA: TGTGCCAGCAGTGAATCCGGGACTAGCGGGAGAAGCCACGAGCAGTACTTC
CDR3 protein: CASSESGTSGRSHEQYF

V gene: TRBV5-8
clone size: -
J gene: TRBJ2-7
D gene: TRBD2
CDR3 DNA: TGTGCCAGCAGCTTGCGGGCTAGCGGGAGTCGCGAGCAGTACTTC
CDR3 protein: CASSLRASGSREQYF

V gene: TRBV2
clone size: -
J gene: TRBJ2-1
D gene: TRBD1
CDR3 DNA: TGTGCCAGCAGTCGAGGACAGGGAGGCTACAATGAGCAGTTCTTC
CDR3 protein: CASSRGQGGYNEQFF

V gene: TRBV7-3
clone size: -
J gene: TRBJ2-3
D gene: -
CDR3 DNA: TGTGCCAGCAGCTTTGGCGGTATCACAGATACGCAGTATTTT
CDR3 protein: CASSFGGITDTQYF

V gene: TRBV18
clone size: few
J gene: TRBJ1-3
D gene: -
CDR3 DNA: TGTGCCAGCTCACCTTGGCCACGTGACTCTGGAAACACCATATATTTT
CDR3 protein: CASSPWPRDSGNTIYF

V gene: TRBV13
clone size: -
J gene: TRBJ1-2
D gene: TRBD1
CDR3 DNA: TGTGCCAGCAGCAAGGACAGGGGGGCGTATGGCTACACCTTC
CDR3 protein: CASSKDRGAYGYTF

V gene: TRBV7-9
clone size: few
J gene: TRBJ2-5
D gene: TRBD1
CDR3 DNA: TGTGCCAGCAGCTTAGTGACAGGGAAAGAGACCCAGTACTTC
CDR3 protein: CASSLVTGKETQYF

V gene: TRBV28
clone size: -
J gene: TRBJ1-2
D gene: TRBD1
CDR3 DNA: TGTGCCAGCAGAGACAGGGTGGTTGGCTACACCTTC
CDR3 protein: CASRDRVVGYTF

V gene: TRBV2
clone size: few
J gene: TRBJ1-5
D gene: TRBD1
CDR3 DNA: TGTGCCAGCAGGGGACAGGGGAGCCAGCCCCAGCATTTT
CDR3 protein: CASRGQGSQPQHF

V gene: TRBV27
clone size: -
J gene: TRBJ2-7
D gene: -
CDR3 DNA: TGTGCCAGCAGTGACCCCACCCGTCGCGGCTACGAGCAGTACTTC
CDR3 protein: CASSDPTRRGYEQYF

V gene: TRBV20-1
clone size: many
J gene: TRBJ2-7
D gene: -
CDR3 DNA: TGCAGTGCCGCCCAGTCCTACGAGCAGTACTTC
CDR3 protein: CSAAQSYEQYF

V gene: TRBV28
clone size: once
J gene: TRBJ2-2
D gene: -
CDR3 DNA: TGTGCCTCCTACTCACAGGGTACTAGCCGGACCGGGGAGCTGTTTTTT
CDR3 protein: CASYSQGTSRTGELFF

V gene: TRBV6-6
clone size: -
J gene: TRBJ2-7
D gene: -
CDR3 DNA: TGTGCCAGCAGTCCCATGGACAAAGAATCGTCCGAGCAGTACTTC
CDR3 protein: CASSPMDKESSEQYF

V gene: TRBV30
clone size: -
J gene: TRBJ1-2
D gene: -
CDR3 DNA: TGTGCCTCCGCCCAGGGGCCTCGGGGCTACACCTTC
CDR3 protein: CASAQGPRGYTF

V gene: TRBV25-1
clone size: -
J gene: TRBJ1-5
D gene: -
CDR3 DNA: TGTGCCAGCAGTGAAAGCGAGGGCCCCCTTTTCAATCAGCCCCAGCATTTT
CDR3 protein: CASSESEGPLFNQPQHF

V gene: TRBV28
clone size: -
J gene: TRBJ2-7
D gene: -
CDR3 DNA: TGTGCCAGCAGTTTGGCGGCCGCCTACGAGCAGTACTTC
CDR3 protein: CASSLAAAYEQYF

V gene: TRBV30
clone size: -
J gene: TRBJ2-7
D gene: TRBD2
CDR3 DNA: TGTGCCTGGAGTGTACATGGTGGCGGGGGGACCCCGAGCTCCTACGAGCAGTACTTC
CDR3 protein: CAWSVHGGGGTPSSYEQYF

V gene: TRBV7-9
clone size: -
J gene: TRBJ2-7
D gene: -
CDR3 DNA: TGTGCCAGCAGCTTAACCGACGGCTCCTACGAGCAGTACTTC
CDR3 protein: CASSLTDGSYEQYF

V gene: TRBV7-2
clone size: -
J gene: TRBJ2-7
D gene: TRBD2
CDR3 DNA: TGTGCCAGCAGCTTGCGGACTAGCGGACTCTACGAGCAGTACTTC
CDR3 protein: CASSLRTSGLYEQYF

V gene: TRBV28
clone size: -
J gene: TRBJ2-1
D gene: TRBD2
CDR3 DNA: TGTGCCAGCACCCCGGCGCTAGCGGGATTGGCGAATGAGCAGTTCTTC
CDR3 protein: CASTPALAGLANEQFF

V gene: TRBV14
clone size: -
J gene: TRBJ1-6
D gene: TRBD1
CDR3 DNA: TGTGCCAGCAGTGGCAGGGGGCAATCACCCCTCCACTTT
CDR3 protein: CASSGRGQSPLHF

V gene: TRBV29-1
clone size: -
J gene: TRBJ1-1
D gene: -
CDR3 DNA: TGCAGCGTTGTAGGTGGGGGGCAGGAGACTGAAGCTTTCTTT
CDR3 protein: CSVVGGGQETEAFF

V gene: TRBV18
clone size: few
J gene: TRBJ1-4
D gene: -
CDR3 DNA: TGTGCCAGCTCAATAAGGACGGATAATGAAAAACTGTTTTTT
CDR3 protein: CASSIRTDNEKLFF

V gene: TRBV19
clone size: -
J gene: TRBJ2-5
D gene: -
CDR3 DNA: TGTGCCAGTAGCGCACCGCCAGGGGGAGGAGAGACCCAGTACTTC
CDR3 protein: CASSAPPGGGETQYF

V gene: TRBV2
clone size: -
J gene: TRBJ2-2
D gene: TRBD2
CDR3 DNA: TGTGCCAGCAGCGGACTAGCGGGAGGGGCCGGGGAGCTGTTTTTT
CDR3 protein: CASSGLAGGAGELFF

V gene: TRBV2
clone size: -
J gene: TRBJ2-1
D gene: TRBD2
CDR3 DNA: TGTGCCAGCAAGGGTGGACTAGCGGGGACCAATGAGCAGTTCTTC
CDR3 protein: CASKGGLAGTNEQFF

V gene: TRBV18
clone size: once
J gene: TRBJ2-3
D gene: -
CDR3 DNA: TGTGCCAGCTCACCTCGGACTAGCACAGATACGCAGTATTTT
CDR3 protein: CASSPRTSTDTQYF

V gene: TRBV7-9
clone size: -
J gene: TRBJ2-7
D gene: -
CDR3 DNA: TGTGCCAGCAGCTCAGACTACGAGCAGTACTTC
CDR3 protein: CASSSDYEQYF

V gene: TRBV4-2
clone size: few
J gene: TRBJ2-3
D gene: -
CDR3 DNA: TGTGCCAGCAGCCAAGGAACGGGCGAAGGCACAGATACGCAGTATTTT
CDR3 protein: CASSQGTGEGTDTQYF

V gene: TRBV28
clone size: -
J gene: TRBJ2-3
D gene: -
CDR3 DNA: TGTGCCAGCAGTGGGTTGGCTCTTAGCACAGATACGCAGTATTTT
CDR3 protein: CASSGLALSTDTQYF

V gene: TRBV19
clone size: -
J gene: TRBJ2-7
D gene: -
CDR3 DNA: TGTGCCAGTAGTATAGATCTTCGGGGGCTCTACGAGCAGTACTTC
CDR3 protein: CASSIDLRGLYEQYF

V gene: TRBV18
clone size: -
J gene: TRBJ2-7
D gene: -
CDR3 DNA: TGTGCCAGCTCACCAGCAGGGGCCTACGAGCAGTACTTC
CDR3 protein: CASSPAGAYEQYF

V gene: TRBV7-2
clone size: -
J gene: TRBJ1-2
D gene: -
CDR3 DNA: TGTGCCAGCAGCTTGGGGGGGACACAAGGACTTGGCTACACCTTC
CDR3 protein: CASSLGGTQGLGYTF

V gene: TRBV5-5
clone size: -
J gene: TRBJ1-1
D gene: -
CDR3 DNA: TGTGCCAGCAGCTCGGGAGATATCTACACTGAAGCTTTCTTT
CDR3 protein: CASSSGDIYTEAFF